This T cell receptor (beta chain) was found in a study of blood T cells in healthy people across ages. Study outcomes and limitations: No one knew whether donors had CMV, which possibly confounded expanded clonotype changes.

Each of the donors had roughly 9.3 milliliters of peripheral blood drawn into EDTA-treated Vacutainer tubes. Sample-barcoded 5' priming and a J-beta primer mix drove a second PCR of roughly 6 to 12 cycles. TCRdb reprocessed the 5' RACE reads via MiXCR and lists one record per CDR3 protein. The sample records 750,000 to 1,000,000 distinct CDR3 sequences, about 27% being singletons. CDR1 and CDR2 (germline): SQVTM, ANQGSEA. The CDR3 length is 12 residues. Trimming took 4 bases from V and 0 from J, leaving 6 bases between them. As to this clonotype: The antigen remains undetermined.

The data also belong to a second study, concerning T cells of mothers and their children.

This receptor was obtained from a woman aged 40 to 55 in good health. Sequencing was done on a sample of blood. The V and J genes are TRBV29-1 and TRBJ1-1; D not resolved. CDR3 residues: CSVGALNTEAFF. As DNA, the CDR3 is TGCAGCGTTGGGGCTTTGAACACTGAAGCTTTCTTT.